Sequencing of this TCR beta chain was carried out in a study of CD8+CD57+ T cells in acquired aplastic anemia. Study background: The study obtained an average of 3.2 ug of DNA from sorted CD4+ and CD8+ cells. CD4+ cell libraries from healthy donors averaged around 11 million reads.

Findings of the study overall: Twenty-nine sequences, all CD8+ CDR3, were shared between patients and controls. CD8+ Simpson's diversity showed no significant patient-control difference.

CDR1 and CDR2 (germline): SGHTA, FQGNSA. The CDR3 is made up of 15 amino acids. The germline V and J ends were trimmed by 1 base and 0 bases, with 9 bases remaining between them. It was genomic DNA that served as the template for profiling TCR beta VDJ and CDR3. TCRdb re-analysed the reads in MiXCR, keeping a single row per CDR3 protein. The sample has 350,000 to 450,000 distinct CDR3 sequences; roughly 68% are singletons. The sample holds many counts of this clonotype. Its specificity is unknown. The chain recombines TRBV7-2 with TRBJ1-1; D remains ambiguous. The sequence was obtained from a human donor in good health, serving as a control. The sequencing input was sorted CD4+, CD8+, or CD8+CD57+ T cells (not recorded which) from PBMCs. The CDR3 DNA sequence: TGTGCCAGCAGCTTAGTGGGAGGTCTGAACACTGAAGCTTTCTTT. It is translated as CASSLVGGLNTEAFF.